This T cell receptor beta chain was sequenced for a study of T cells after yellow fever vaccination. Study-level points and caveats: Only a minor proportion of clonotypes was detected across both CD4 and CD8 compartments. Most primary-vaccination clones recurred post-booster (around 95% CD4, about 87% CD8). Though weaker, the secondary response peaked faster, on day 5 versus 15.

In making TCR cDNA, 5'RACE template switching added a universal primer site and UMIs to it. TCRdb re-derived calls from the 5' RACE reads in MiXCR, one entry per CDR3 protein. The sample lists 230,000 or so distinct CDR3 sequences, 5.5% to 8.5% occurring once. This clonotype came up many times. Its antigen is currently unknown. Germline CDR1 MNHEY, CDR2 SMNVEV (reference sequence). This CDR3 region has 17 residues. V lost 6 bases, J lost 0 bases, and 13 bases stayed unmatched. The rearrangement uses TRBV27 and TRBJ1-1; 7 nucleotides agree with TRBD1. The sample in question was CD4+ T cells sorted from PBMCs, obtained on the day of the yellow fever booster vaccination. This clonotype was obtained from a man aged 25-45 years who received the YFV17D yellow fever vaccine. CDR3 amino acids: CASRPLSGGRMNTEAFF. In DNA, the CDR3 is TGTGCCAGCAGGCCGCTTTCAGGGGGGCGAATGAACACTGAAGCTTTCTTT.